This passage covers 20 T cell receptor beta chains from one sample sequenced in a study of neurological immune-mediated disorders. TCRdb analysed the 5' RACE reads with MiXCR anew, one entry per CDR3 protein. This table has roughly 76,000 distinct CDR3 sequences, around 3% appearing once. Sequencing input: PBMCs. The receptors originated from a woman in her forties or fifties with multiple sclerosis.

This clonotype was recorded many times. This chain links TRBV20-1 with TRBJ2-1, with TRBD2 as a possible D gene (5 bases). Trimming cost V 7 bases and J 9 bases, with 19 bases left between them. This CDR3 is 13 amino acids long. Germline CDR1 is DFQATT and CDR2 is SNEGSKA (reference sequence). CDR3 coding DNA: TGCAGTGGAGGGTTCGTGGACTCCGGTGAGCAGTTCTTC. It yields the protein CSGGFVDSGEQFF.

A remark on this clonotype: The junction shows a germline mismatch at one end, possibly a read error. The J gene is TRBJ1-1, the V gene TRBV4-1, with D perhaps TRBD1 (5 bases). The CDR3 length is 15 residues. Germline V gene sequence: CDR1 MGHRA, CDR2 YSYEKL. In DNA form, the CDR3 reads TGCGCCAACAGCGCTACAGGACACTGGAACACTGAAGCTTTCTTT. Protein sequence: CANSATGHWNTEAFF.

Ten or more counts support this clonotype. V gene TRBV28 combines with J gene TRBJ1-3; D remains unclear. The CDR3 spans 16 residues. Germline V lookup: CDR1 MDHEN, CDR2 SYDVKM. Trimming pared 2 bases from V and 8 bases from J, leaving 19 bases between. The CDR3 region has the DNA TGTGCCAGCAGTTTAATCCGGAGCAGTCCGAAGGACACCATATATTTT. The encoded protein is CASSLIRSSPKDTIYF.

For this clonotype: A much larger clone lies one base from this, so it may be a read error. The rearrangement joins TRBV18 to TRBJ2-7; TRBD2 agrees at 9 bases. This CDR3 is 15 amino acids long. V shed 4 bases, J shed 1 base, and the junction held 5 bases outside the gene matches. CDR1 is KGHSH and CDR2 is LQKENI in the germline V gene. The CDR3 spells CASSHSGGSSYEQYV. The CDR3 coding sequence is TGTGCCAGCTCACACAGCGGGGGGTCATCCTACGAGCAGTACGTC.

This clonotype was counted only a few times. This chain uses TRBV11-3 with TRBJ2-1; TRBD1 matches 8 bases. Trimming cost V 1 base and J 8 bases; bases outside gene matches: 4. CDR3 length equals 14 residues. Germline CDR1 and CDR2: SGHNT and YENEEA. This chain's CDR3 is CASSLGTGMHEQFF. CDR3 coding DNA: TGTGCCAGCAGCTTAGGGACAGGGATGCATGAGCAGTTCTTC.

This clonotype was observed many times. J is TRBJ1-4 and V is TRBV7-9, with no clear D. Germline-derived CDR1 and CDR2 are SEHNR and FQNEAQ (reference sequence). This CDR3 has 13 amino acids. V dropped 4 bases and J dropped 8 bases, with 11 bases sitting between them. CDR3 DNA: TGTGCCAGCAGCTACTCGACGGTGGAAAAACTGTTTTTT. Translated, it gives CASSYSTVEKLFF.

This clonotype was seen ten or more times. The chain employs TRBV6-4 and TRBJ2-3, with D uncertain. Per germline, CDR1 MRHNA and CDR2 SNTAGT. The V and J ends lost 5 bases and 0 bases respectively, with 21 bases between them. The CDR3 is made up of 18 amino acids. CDR3: CASSPTSPATPSTDTQYF. The CDR3 nucleotides read TGTGCCAGCAGTCCCACCTCCCCCGCGACGCCTAGCACAGATACGCAGTATTTT.

In this sample, this clonotype turned up many times. The CDR3, as DNA: TGTGCCAGCAGTCCCCGCCAAACGACTAGCGGGACTTCGTATGAGCAGTTCTTC. Protein product: CASSPRQTTSGTSYEQFF. This rearrangement joins TRBV12-3 or TRBV12-4 to TRBJ2-1, with 11 positions matching TRBD2. Germline trimming cut 5 bases from V and 8 bases from J; bases unmatched to any gene: 17. The CDR3 has 18 residues.

This clonotype was seen ten or more times. The chain recombines TRBV20-1 with TRBJ2-1; D might be TRBD2 (5 bases). Trimming cost V 1 base and J 2 bases, with 6 bases left between them. The CDR3 is 13 amino acids. Germline V gene data show CDR1 as DFQATT and CDR2 as SNEGSKA (reference sequence). Here the CDR3 DNA reads TGCAGTGCTAGAGCGGGGACCTACAATGAGCAGTTCTTC. It codes for CSARAGTYNEQFF.

This clonotype was observed many times. This sequence joins TRBV7-3 and TRBJ2-1; either TRBD1 or TRBD2 may supply D (6 bases each). Germline CDR1 reads SGHTA; CDR2 reads FQGTGA. This CDR3 region has 17 residues. Trimming pared 2 bases from V and 0 bases from J, leaving 14 bases between. In nucleotides, the CDR3 is TGTGCCAGCAGCTTATTGGGGGGCTCTAGCTCCTACAATGAGCAGTTCTTC. Protein product: CASSLLGGSSSYNEQFF.

This clonotype occurred many times. The rearrangement uses TRBV12-3 or TRBV12-4 and TRBJ2-4, with 10 bases fitting TRBD2. J lost 5 bases, V lost 3 bases, and 7 bases had no gene match. The CDR3 loop spans 16 amino acids. The CDR3 reads CASSFRTSGVENIQYF. CDR3 nucleotide sequence: TGTGCCAGCAGTTTCCGAACTAGCGGGGTAGAAAACATTCAGTACTTC.

This clonotype was counted many times. This rearrangement joins TRBV20-1 to TRBJ2-3, with TRBD2 matching 7 bases. Trimming removed 6 bases from V and 3 bases from J; junction bases left unmatched: 12. This CDR3 is 15 amino acids long. CDR1 and CDR2 from the germline V gene are DFQATT and SNEGSKA (reference sequence). The CDR3 reads CSAARAGASTDTQYF. The CDR3 DNA reads TGCAGTGCCGCACGGGCGGGAGCATCGACAGATACGCAGTATTTT.

This clonotype was detected ten times or more. The V and J genes are TRBV5-1 and TRBJ2-5, with 10 bases aligning to TRBD2. There are 18 residues in the CDR3. The V gene's germline CDR1 is SGHRS and CDR2 YFSETQ. Trimming took 4 bases from V and 2 from J; bases not matched to a gene: 14. CDR3: CASSRLPVLAGEQETQYF. CDR3 DNA: TGCGCCAGCAGCCGATTACCGGTTCTAGCGGGGGAACAAGAGACCCAGTACTTC. The whole variable domain, filled in from reference TRBV5-1 and TRBJ2-5, reads KAGVTQTPRYLIKTRGQQVTLSCSPISGHRSVSWYQQTPGQGLQFLFEYFSETQRNKGNFPGRFSGRQFSNSRSEMNVSTLELGDSALYLCASSRLPVLAGEQETQYFGPGTRLLVL.

In its sample, this clonotype was seen many times. This chain joins TRBV3-1 and TRBJ1-2; D may be TRBD1 (6 bases). CDR1 is LGHDT, CDR2 YNNKEL, per germline (reference sequence). Trimming stripped 4 bases from V and 4 bases from J, with 19 bases between. The CDR3 extends over 16 amino acids. The CDR3 is CASSLRLGQGTYGYTF. The CDR3 DNA is TGTGCCAGCAGCCTTCGCTTGGGCCAGGGGACCTATGGCTACACCTTC.

This chain uses TRBV4-2 with TRBJ2-3; TRBD2 agrees at 9 bases. J gave up 4 bases and V 2 bases, and 10 bases lay outside the gene matches. The CDR3 is 17 amino acids. Per the germline V gene, CDR1 is LGHNA and CDR2 is YNFKEQ. Here the CDR3 reads CASSQFSGGPQPDTQYF. CDR3 coding DNA: TGTGCCAGCAGCCAATTCAGCGGGGGGCCCCAGCCAGATACGCAGTATTTT.

This clonotype was recorded many times. V usage is TRBV19 and J usage is TRBJ1-5; 9 bases align to TRBD1. Germline trimming cut 5 bases from V and 6 bases from J; bases unmatched to any gene: 5. Germline V CDR1 and CDR2: LNHDA, SQIVND (reference sequence). The length of the CDR3 is 14 residues. CDR3 region: CASSHRDRAQPQHF. As DNA, the CDR3 is TGTGCCAGTAGTCACCGGGACAGGGCTCAGCCCCAGCATTTT.

This clonotype was counted ten times or more. CDR3 amino acids: CASSQDIRTDTQYF. The CDR3 bases are TGTGCCAGCAGTCAGGACATCCGCACAGATACGCAGTATTTT. V is TRBV7-2 and J is TRBJ2-3; D perhaps matches TRBD1 (5 bases). In germline, CDR1 is SGHTA, CDR2 FQGNSA. The CDR3 runs 14 residues. V lost 6 bases and J 1 base, leaving 11 bases between the germline ends.

Many counts were recorded for this clonotype. The rearrangement links TRBV5-1 to TRBJ2-2; 10 nucleotides match TRBD2. CDR3 length: 16 amino acids. V dropped 4 bases and J dropped 6; count of bases not matched to a gene: 9. Per germline, CDR1 SGHRS and CDR2 YFSETQ. Written as DNA, the CDR3 is TGCGCCAGCAGCCCGACTAGCGGGCCTTCCGCCGGGGAGCTGTTTTTT. Its translation is CASSPTSGPSAGELFF. The whole variable domain, remainder taken from reference TRBV5-1 and TRBJ2-2, is KAGVTQTPRYLIKTRGQQVTLSCSPISGHRSVSWYQQTPGQGLQFLFEYFSETQRNKGNFPGRFSGRQFSNSRSEMNVSTLELGDSALYLCASSPTSGPSAGELFFGEGSRLTVL.

Ten or more counts support this clonotype. The J gene is TRBJ2-5, the V gene TRBV24-1; 11 bases are a match to TRBD2. The CDR3 is made up of 17 amino acids. The V segment lost 3 bases and the J segment 5 bases; nucleotides outside the gene matches: 10. Germline V gene sequence: CDR1 KGHDR, CDR2 SFDVKD. The CDR3 bases are TGTGCCACCAGTGATCCCATAGCGGGAGGGCCACGTGAGACCCAGTACTTC. Translation: CATSDPIAGGPRETQYF.

In this sample, this clonotype turned up many times. The chain combines TRBV9 with TRBJ2-5; D is unclear. The V gene lost 1 base and the J gene lost 4 bases, with 11 bases spanning the gap. Germline CDR1 and CDR2: SGDLS and YYNGEE. CDR3 size: 14 residues. CDR3: CASSVNPDGETQYF. Written as DNA, the CDR3 is TGTGCCAGCAGCGTAAACCCTGACGGAGAGACCCAGTACTTC.